This TCR beta chain is drawn from a study of naive and memory T cell subsets. This clonotype was counted only a few times. The CDR3 is made up of 13 amino acids. Per the germline V gene, CDR1 is MNHEY and CDR2 is SMNVEV (reference sequence). V gave up 8 bases and J gave up 6 bases, with 16 bases separating them. An equimolar mix of two oligonucleotides served as the beta constant-region primer for TRBC1 and TRBC2. Four rounds of PCR amplified the ligated cDNA using nested alpha and beta constant-region primers plus SP2. Each CDR3 protein gets one entry after TCRdb re-called the UMI-ligation and nested PCR reads with MiXCR. The data show roughly 80,000 distinct CDR3 sequences, over 8.5% seen once.

This sequence was found in a human donor in good health. The sequencing input was naive CD8+ T cells from blood. The rearrangement joins TRBV27 to TRBJ1-2; the D gene is possibly TRBD1 (5 bases). The CDR3 loop reads CASLSSGGNGYTF. In nucleotides, the CDR3 is TGTGCCAGCTTGAGTTCGGGGGGGAATGGCTACACCTTC.